These T cell receptor beta chains were read from a single sample in a study of blood T cell repertoires in COVID-19. The data were produced by immunoSEQ multiplex PCR, yet TCRdb's version contains in-frame clones alone and is incomplete. The sample shows a few hundred thousand clones, approximately 77% of them seen only once. Specimen: peripheral blood. Receptors originate from a woman aged 18-29 years with acute or convalescent COVID-19. Both conserved end residues are part of each CDR3. The D gene is left open where the match is weak. Size tells how often a clone was seen (once, few, many) or the class of an expanded clone, and some rows leave it out.

J,size,V,D,CDR3,DNA
TRBJ1-2,.,TRBV19,TRBD1,CASSLRGRQNGYTF,TGTGCCAGTAGTTTGAGGGGGCGACAGAATGGCTACACCTTC
TRBJ2-1,.,TRBV4-3,TRBD2,CASSQRAEREGHSRLRYNEQFF,TGCGCCAGCAGCCAAAGGGCGGAGCGGGAGGGCCACTCTCGTCTTCGCTACAATGAGCAGTTCTTC
TRBJ1-2,.,TRBV7-9,.,CASSFPQAKSNTGYGYTF,TGTGCCAGCAGCTTCCCACAGGCAAAAAGTAACACGGGTTATGGCTACACCTTC
TRBJ1-2,.,TRBV2,.,CASSERSARGMGFYGYTF,TGTGCCAGCAGTGAAAGGTCGGCCAGGGGAATGGGGTTCTATGGCTACACCTTC
TRBJ1-3,few,TRBV7-9,.,CASSLTLAENTIYF,TGTGCCAGCAGCTTAACATTGGCGGAGAACACCATATATTTT
TRBJ2-7,.,TRBV18,.,CASSPGADTYEQYF,TGTGCCAGCTCACCTGGGGCAGATACCTACGAGCAGTACTTC
TRBJ2-7,.,TRBV6-2/TRBV6-3,.,CASSYLGGYYEQYF,TGTGCCAGCAGTTACTTAGGAGGCTACTACGAGCAGTACTTC
TRBJ2-1,once,TRBV4-3,.,CASSQNREFNEQFF,TGCGCCAGCAGCCAAAACAGGGAGTTCAATGAGCAGTTCTTC
TRBJ2-1,once,TRBV2,TRBD2,CASRAGGFMDEQFF,TGTGCCAGCAGGGCGGGGGGTTTTATGGACGAGCAGTTCTTC
TRBJ2-7,.,TRBV30,.,CAWRRGGSLYEQYF,TGTGCCTGGAGAAGGGGTGGATCACTCTACGAGCAGTACTTC
TRBJ2-1,.,TRBV18,TRBD2,CASSPSGGEGPYNEQFF,TGTGCCAGCTCACCATCGGGCGGGGAGGGCCCATACAATGAGCAGTTCTTC
TRBJ2-7,.,TRBV28,TRBD2,CAGSSGNPYEQYF,TGTGCCGGTTCGAGCGGGAACCCCTACGAGCAGTACTTC
TRBJ1-1,.,TRBV2,.,CASGARGGNTEAFF,TGTGCCAGCGGGGCCCGAGGGGGGAACACTGAAGCTTTCTTT
TRBJ2-1,.,TRBV14,TRBD2,CASSQLGLAGGQSYNEQFF,TGTGCCAGCAGCCAGTTGGGACTAGCGGGAGGGCAGTCCTACAATGAGCAGTTCTTC
TRBJ2-1,.,TRBV19,TRBD1,CASSLMGTGASYNEQFF,TGTGCCAGTAGCCTAATGGGGACAGGGGCCTCCTACAATGAGCAGTTCTTC
TRBJ2-7,.,TRBV4-3,TRBD1,CASSQTGEWNEQYF,TGCGCCAGCAGCCAGACAGGGGAGTGGAACGAGCAGTACTTC